The rows below give T cell receptor beta chains drawn from one sample of a study of blood T cell repertoires in COVID-19. Method: immunoSEQ multiplex PCR; TCRdb's copy keeps in-frame clones and lacks some. This sample has 310,000 or so clones, with more than 75% found just once. The specimen was peripheral blood. The receptors were gathered from a woman aged 50 to 60 with acute or convalescent COVID-19. The CDR3 runs from the conserved cysteine through the conserved F or W. The D gene is left open where the match is weak. The size of a clone is reported for some rows only, either as once, few or many, or as a class for expanded clones.

size: -; J: TRBJ1-5; D: TRBD1; V: TRBV4-1; CDR3: CASSQGRTGQPQHF; DNA: TGCGCCAGCAGCCAAGGACGGACAGGGCAGCCCCAGCATTTT
size: -; J: TRBJ1-5; D: TRBD1; V: TRBV2; CDR3: CASSLGTGGQPQHF; DNA: TGTGCCAGCAGCCTTGGGACAGGGGGACAGCCCCAGCATTTT
size: -; J: TRBJ2-2; D: TRBD2; V: TRBV6-5; CDR3: CASRTSGTNTGELFF; DNA: TGTGCCAGCAGGACTAGCGGGACGAACACCGGGGAGCTGTTTTTT
size: -; J: TRBJ2-1; D: -; V: TRBV28; CDR3: CASTPQGPHNEQFF; DNA: TGTGCCAGCACTCCACAGGGCCCCCACAATGAGCAGTTCTTC
size: -; J: TRBJ2-1; D: -; V: TRBV6-5; CDR3: CASSLSGNHEQFF; DNA: TGTGCCAGCAGTCTATCAGGTAACCATGAGCAGTTCTTC
size: -; J: TRBJ1-1; D: -; V: TRBV27; CDR3: CASSLRGMNTEAFF; DNA: TGTGCCAGCAGTTTGCGGGGAATGAACACTGAAGCTTTCTTT
size: few; J: TRBJ2-1; D: TRBD2; V: TRBV5-8; CDR3: CASPSLTSGSYNEQFF; DNA: TGTGCCAGCCCCAGCTTGACTAGCGGGAGCTACAATGAGCAGTTCTTC
size: -; J: TRBJ2-1; D: TRBD1; V: TRBV6-6; CDR3: CASGDRGRFSEQFF; DNA: TGTGCCAGTGGAGACAGGGGGCGGTTCAGCGAGCAGTTCTTC
size: -; J: TRBJ2-1; D: TRBD2; V: TRBV9; CDR3: CASTQREGSYNEQFF; DNA: TGTGCCAGCACCCAGCGGGAGGGGTCCTACAATGAGCAGTTCTTC
size: -; J: TRBJ2-3; D: TRBD1; V: TRBV28; CDR3: CASSEQGTDTQYF; DNA: TGTGCCAGCAGTGAACAGGGGACAGATACGCAGTATTTT
size: few; J: TRBJ2-7; D: TRBD2; V: TRBV27; CDR3: CASRNLAGGIDEQYF; DNA: TGTGCCAGCAGAAATCTAGCGGGGGGAATCGACGAGCAGTACTTC
size: -; J: TRBJ1-2; D: TRBD1; V: TRBV16; CDR3: CASSQRTGANYGYTF; DNA: TGTGCCAGCAGCCAGCGGACAGGGGCGAACTATGGCTACACCTTC
size: -; J: TRBJ2-7; D: TRBD1; V: TRBV14; CDR3: CASSQGVDRVHEQYF; DNA: TGTGCCAGCAGCCAAGGTGTGGACAGGGTCCACGAGCAGTACTTC
size: -; J: TRBJ2-5; D: -; V: TRBV19; CDR3: CASSTWTERQETQYF; DNA: TGTGCCAGTAGTACCTGGACAGAAAGACAAGAGACCCAGTACTTC
size: -; J: TRBJ2-2; D: TRBD2; V: TRBV28; CDR3: CASSYNSGARTGELFF; DNA: TGTGCCAGCAGTTATAATAGCGGGGCCCGGACCGGGGAGCTGTTTTTT
size: -; J: TRBJ2-3; D: -; V: TRBV6-4; CDR3: CASSESQSTDTQYF; DNA: TGTGCCAGCAGTGAAAGTCAGTCGACAGATACGCAGTATTTT
size: -; J: TRBJ2-3; D: -; V: TRBV7-2; CDR3: CASSEQGTDTQYF; DNA: TGTGCCAGCAGCGAACAGGGCACAGATACGCAGTATTTT
size: -; J: TRBJ1-4; D: -; V: TRBV9; CDR3: CASSVGVRGGNEKLFF; DNA: TGTGCCAGCAGCGTAGGGGTCAGGGGCGGGAATGAAAAACTGTTTTTT
size: -; J: TRBJ2-3; D: TRBD2; V: TRBV9; CDR3: CASSVRLAGTDTQYF; DNA: TGTGCCAGCAGCGTAAGACTAGCGGGCACAGATACGCAGTATTTT
size: -; J: TRBJ2-7; D: TRBD1; V: TRBV6-5; CDR3: CASKSSGTGGYEQYF; DNA: TGTGCCAGCAAAAGCTCCGGGACAGGGGGCTACGAGCAGTACTTC
size: -; J: TRBJ2-1; D: -; V: TRBV15; CDR3: CATSRVQGTYNEQFF; DNA: TGTGCCACCAGCAGAGTCCAGGGGACCTACAATGAGCAGTTCTTC
size: -; J: TRBJ1-2; D: TRBD1; V: TRBV7-9; CDR3: CASSLRTGPSYGYTF; DNA: TGTGCCAGCAGCCTCCGGACAGGGCCATCCTATGGCTACACCTTC
size: -; J: TRBJ1-1; D: TRBD1; V: TRBV6-5; CDR3: CASSYSEQGAWTEAFF; DNA: TGTGCCAGCAGTTACTCGGAACAGGGGGCGTGGACTGAAGCTTTCTTT
size: -; J: TRBJ2-1; D: -; V: TRBV7-2; CDR3: CASSLLLNNEQFF; DNA: TGTGCCAGCAGCTTATTACTTAACAATGAGCAGTTCTTC
size: -; J: TRBJ2-6; D: TRBD2; V: TRBV5-1; CDR3: CASSLPIAGAGANVLTF; DNA: TGCGCCAGCAGCTTGCCGATAGCGGGAGCTGGGGCCAACGTCCTGACTTTC
size: -; J: TRBJ2-1; D: TRBD1; V: TRBV5-1; CDR3: CASSWPGTVNLEGVGFNEQFF; DNA: TGCGCCAGCAGCTGGCCCGGGACAGTTAATCTTGAGGGAGTTGGTTTCAATGAGCAGTTCTTC
size: -; J: TRBJ2-3; D: TRBD2; V: TRBV7-2; CDR3: CASSLGNGLGTDTQYF; DNA: TGTGCCAGCAGCTTAGGGAATGGACTAGGCACAGATACGCAGTATTTT
size: -; J: TRBJ2-2; D: TRBD1; V: TRBV24-1; CDR3: CATSGTGANTGELFF; DNA: TGTGCCACCAGCGGGACAGGGGCGAACACCGGGGAGCTGTTTTTT
size: -; J: TRBJ2-1; D: TRBD2; V: TRBV30; CDR3: CAWTPGTSYEQFF; DNA: TGTGCCTGGACCCCCGGGACTAGCTATGAGCAGTTCTTC
size: -; J: TRBJ2-3; D: -; V: TRBV5-4; CDR3: CASSFIGRADFTDTQYF; DNA: TGTGCCAGCAGCTTTATTGGTCGAGCGGACTTCACAGATACGCAGTATTTT
size: -; J: TRBJ1-1; D: -; V: TRBV5-5; CDR3: CASSFVGQAGEAFF; DNA: TGTGCCAGCAGCTTTGTGGGGCAGGCGGGAGAAGCTTTCTTT
size: -; J: TRBJ2-7; D: TRBD2; V: TRBV5-1; CDR3: CASSLGTGGRGEQYF; DNA: TGCGCCAGCAGCTTGGGGACAGGCGGGAGGGGCGAGCAGTACTTC
size: -; J: TRBJ1-2; D: TRBD1; V: TRBV27; CDR3: CASSWTGGGYGYTF; DNA: TGTGCCAGCAGTTGGACAGGGGGCGGCTATGGCTACACCTTC
size: -; J: TRBJ2-7; D: -; V: TRBV18; CDR3: CASSSQTGLGYEQYF; DNA: TGTGCCAGCTCATCTCAGACAGGCCTGGGATACGAGCAGTACTTC
size: -; J: TRBJ2-3; D: TRBD2; V: TRBV9; CDR3: CASSVESWLADTDTQYF; DNA: TGTGCCAGCAGCGTAGAAAGTTGGCTAGCGGACACAGATACGCAGTATTTT
size: -; J: TRBJ1-4; D: TRBD1; V: TRBV4-3; CDR3: CASSHPGQGHEKLFF; DNA: TGCGCCAGCAGCCACCCGGGACAGGGACATGAAAAACTGTTTTTT
size: once; J: TRBJ2-3; D: -; V: TRBV4-3; CDR3: CASSRRSGTADTQYF; DNA: TGCGCCAGCAGCCGCCGTAGCGGGACAGCAGATACGCAGTATTTT
size: once; J: TRBJ1-5; D: -; V: TRBV2; CDR3: CASSEVLGGNQPQHF; DNA: TGTGCCAGCAGTGAAGTTTTAGGGGGCAATCAGCCCCAGCATTTT
size: -; J: TRBJ2-6; D: TRBD1; V: TRBV9; CDR3: CASTDSGTGAWANVLTF; DNA: TGTGCCAGCACCGACTCCGGGACAGGGGCCTGGGCCAACGTCCTGACTTTC
size: -; J: TRBJ2-1; D: -; V: TRBV6-4; CDR3: CASSDSGADYNEQFF; DNA: TGTGCCAGCAGTGACTCGGGGGCAGACTACAATGAGCAGTTCTTC
size: -; J: TRBJ2-2; D: TRBD2; V: TRBV28; CDR3: CASSLGGLVGSGELFF; DNA: TGTGCCAGCAGTTTGGGGGGACTAGTTGGGTCCGGGGAGCTGTTTTTT
size: -; J: TRBJ2-7; D: -; V: TRBV19; CDR3: CASSTPSGDEQYF; DNA: TGTGCCAGTAGCACCCCGTCGGGGGACGAGCAGTACTTC
size: -; J: TRBJ1-2; D: -; V: TRBV28; CDR3: CASTGGPYGYTF; DNA: TGTGCCAGCACCGGGGGTCCCTATGGCTACACCTTC
size: -; J: TRBJ2-5; D: TRBD2; V: TRBV6-6; CDR3: CASSQTSGSIGTQYF; DNA: TGTGCCAGCAGCCAGACTAGCGGGAGCATCGGGACCCAGTACTTC
size: few; J: TRBJ1-2; D: -; V: TRBV5-6; CDR3: CASSLLRQVPYGYTF; DNA: TGTGCCAGCAGCTTACTCAGACAGGTGCCTTATGGCTACACCTTC
size: -; J: TRBJ2-3; D: -; V: TRBV7-8; CDR3: CASSRRQADTQYF; DNA: TGTGCCAGCAGCCGTCGACAGGCAGATACGCAGTATTTT
size: -; J: TRBJ2-1; D: TRBD1; V: TRBV7-7; CDR3: CASSLGWTGGNEQFF; DNA: TGTGCTAGCAGCTTAGGGTGGACAGGGGGCAATGAGCAGTTCTTC
size: -; J: TRBJ2-7; D: TRBD2; V: TRBV6-1; CDR3: CASSATLAGEVYEQYF; DNA: TGTGCCAGCAGTGCCACGCTAGCGGGAGAGGTCTACGAGCAGTACTTC
size: -; J: TRBJ2-1; D: -; V: TRBV7-3; CDR3: CASSSVSVGEQFF; DNA: TGTGCCAGCAGCTCCGTCAGCGTGGGTGAGCAGTTCTTC
size: once; J: TRBJ2-3; D: TRBD1; V: TRBV30; CDR3: CAWRWTGGLGNTQYF; DNA: TGTGCCTGGAGATGGACAGGGGGCTTGGGGAATACGCAGTATTTT
size: few; J: TRBJ1-1; D: -; V: TRBV15; CDR3: CATSSRQVMNTEAFF; DNA: TGTGCCACCAGCTCCAGACAGGTTATGAACACTGAAGCTTTCTTT